This passage covers 13 T cell receptor beta chains from one sample sequenced in a study of shared clonotypes between healthy human individuals. Repertoires were generated with immunoSEQ multiplex PCR, while TCRdb's copy carries only in-frame clones and drops some. The table has some 92,000 clones, roughly 45% seen once. The source material was PBMCs. All receptors come from a woman between 35 and 50 years old in good health. Some clones in this sample may be carry-over from other donors' samples.

This chain uses TRBV28 with TRBJ1-4, with TRBD1 as a possible D gene (5 bases). The germline V and J ends were trimmed by 0 bases and 0 bases, with 8 bases remaining between them. CDR1 and CDR2 (germline): MDHEN, SYDVKM. This CDR3 comprises 16 residues. The CDR3: CASSLWAGSTNEKLFF. The CDR3 DNA is TGTGCCAGCAGTTTATGGGCAGGGTCAACTAATGAAAAACTGTTTTTT.

This clone appeared a few times. The chain uses TRBV5-1 and TRBJ1-3; the match to TRBD1 covers 9 bases. The junction had 2 bases not matched to a gene; V was cut back by 4 bases and J by 0 bases. Germline assignment: CDR1 SGHRS and CDR2 YFSETQ. The CDR3 totals 15 residues. CDR3 sequence (DNA): TGCGCCAGCAGCCGGACAGGGGCCTCTGGAAACACCATATATTTT. Translated: CASSRTGASGNTIYF.

With regard to this clone: A much larger clone differs by one base, so this may be a read error. Other DNA sequences in this specimen translate into the identical CDR3. The chain couples TRBV6-5 to TRBJ2-7, with TRBD2 matching over 8 bases. Germline values: CDR1 MNHEY, CDR2 SVGAGI. CDR3 length equals 15 residues. As DNA, the CDR3 is TGTGCTAGCAGAGAAAGCGGGAGAGTCTCCTACGAGCAGTACTTC. Translating gives CASRESGRVSYEQYF.

V is TRBV6-5 and J is TRBJ2-7; D is ambiguous. CDR3 length: 14 amino acids. Germline assignment: CDR1 MNHEY and CDR2 SVGAGI. V dropped 5 bases and J dropped 0 bases, with 11 bases sitting between them. The CDR3 reads CASSRTGGSYEQYF. CDR3 DNA: TGTGCCAGCAGTCGAACGGGTGGCTCCTACGAGCAGTACTTC.

The chain joins TRBV9 to TRBJ2-1; 12 nucleotides match TRBD2. The junction had 1 base not matched to a gene; V was cut back by 0 bases and J by 6 bases. This CDR3 has 15 residues. Per the germline V gene, CDR1 is SGDLS and CDR2 is YYNGEE. The CDR3 here is CASSVGLAGVNEQFF. In DNA, the CDR3 is TGTGCCAGCAGCGTAGGACTAGCGGGAGTCAATGAGCAGTTCTTC.

In its sample, this clone was seen many times. The V gene is TRBV18, the J gene TRBJ1-2; tentatively, D is TRBD1 (5 bases). This CDR3 has 14 amino acids. The V gene's germline CDR1 is KGHSH and CDR2 LQKENI. V lost 3 bases, J lost 7 bases, and 15 bases lay in between. The CDR3 sequence: CASSPEGGDSGYTF. Written as DNA, the CDR3 is TGTGCCAGCTCACCCGAGGGAGGGGATTCTGGCTACACCTTC.

With respect to this clone: The junction and the germline gene differ at one end; a read error may be behind it. The chain has TRBV28 and TRBJ2-3; 15 bases are a match to TRBD2. Germline V CDR1 and CDR2: MDHEN, SYDVKM. The CDR3 consists of 15 residues. The CDR3 DNA reads TGTGCCAGCAGACGGACTAGCGGGAGGGGAGATACGCGGTATTTT. It codes for CASRRTSGRGDTRYF.

Only a few counts were recorded for this clone. One end of the junction is discordant with germline, which a read error may explain. The chain carries TRBV27 and TRBJ2-5, with 7 bases aligning to TRBD1. The J call may be mistaken, given a closer DNA end match to TRBJ2-7. Per the germline V gene, CDR1 is MNHEY and CDR2 is SMNVEV (reference sequence). The CDR3 spans 14 residues. CDR3 residues: CASSSGDRTYEQYF. Here the CDR3 DNA reads TGTGCTAGCAGTTCCGGGGACAGAACCTACGAGCAGTACTTC.

This clone was seen repeatedly, ten times or more. The chain joins TRBV19 to TRBJ2-2; 9 bases match TRBD2. The CDR3 consists of 15 residues. CDR1 and CDR2 from the germline V gene are LNHDA and SQIVND (reference sequence). The ends lost 5 bases at V and 7 bases at J; junction bases unmatched: 8. The CDR3 DNA is TGTGCCAGTAGTGAAGGCCAGACTAGCGGCGGGGAGCTGTTTTTT. Its translation: CASSEGQTSGGELFF.

This clone has just one count. The junction does not match germline at one end; this may be a read error. This chain joins TRBV29-1 and TRBJ1-1; 7 bases line up with TRBD1. The CDR3 contains 14 residues. Looked up from germline, CDR1 is SQVTM and CDR2 is ANQGSEA. Here the CDR3 reads CGVDNRQGGTEAFF. For the CDR3, the DNA is TGCGGCGTTGACAACCGACAGGGAGGCACTGAAGCTTTCTTT.

This clone was counted only a few times. This chain links TRBV20-1 with TRBJ2-7; D perhaps matches TRBD1 (6 bases). The germline gives CDR1 DFQATT, CDR2 SNEGSKA (reference sequence). The CDR3 covers 11 residues. V was trimmed by 6 bases and J by 2 bases, leaving 8 bases between them. The CDR3 sequence: CSASGAYEQYF. The CDR3 DNA sequence: TGCAGTGCCTCAGGGGCCTACGAGCAGTACTTC.

A few counts support this clone. The chain couples TRBV19 to TRBJ2-1, with TRBD2 matching over 15 bases. From germline, CDR1 is LNHDA and CDR2 SQIVND (reference sequence). CDR3 length: 16 residues. With 3 bases clipped from V and 7 bases from J, the junction kept 4 bases outside the gene matches. CDR3 sequence (DNA): TGTGCCAGTAGTATCCCGGGACTAGCGGGAGGTAATGAGCAGTTCTTC. This gives the protein CASSIPGLAGGNEQFF.

As for this clone: This sample also contains other DNA sequences that code for the same CDR3. The chain employs TRBV29-1 and TRBJ2-7; D possibly matches TRBD1 or TRBD2 (5 bases each). The V gene lost 1 base and the J gene lost 0 bases, with 28 bases spanning the gap. The V gene's germline CDR1 is SQVTM and CDR2 ANQGSEA. The CDR3 extends over 20 amino acids. CDR3 coding DNA: TGCAGCGTTGAAGCCTGGGCAGAGGCGGGTACCCGACAGAGCTCCTACGAGCAGTACTTC. This encodes CSVEAWAEAGTRQSSYEQYF.